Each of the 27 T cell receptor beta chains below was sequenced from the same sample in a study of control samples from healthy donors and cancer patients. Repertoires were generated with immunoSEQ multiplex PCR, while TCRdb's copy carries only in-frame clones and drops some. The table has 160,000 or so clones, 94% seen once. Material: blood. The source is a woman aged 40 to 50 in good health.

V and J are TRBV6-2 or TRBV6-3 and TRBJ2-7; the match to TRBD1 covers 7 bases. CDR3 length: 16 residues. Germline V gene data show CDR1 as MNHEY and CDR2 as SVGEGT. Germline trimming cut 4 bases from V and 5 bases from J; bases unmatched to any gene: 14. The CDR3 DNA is TGTGCCAGCAGTTCCCCCCCTCGACAGGGAATCCACGAGCAGTACTTC. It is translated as CASSSPPRQGIHEQYF.

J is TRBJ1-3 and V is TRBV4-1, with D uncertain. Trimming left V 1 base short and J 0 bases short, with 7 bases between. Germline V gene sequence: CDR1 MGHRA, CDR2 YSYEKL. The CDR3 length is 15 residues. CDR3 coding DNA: TGCGCCAGCAGCCAAGGACCGAGCTCTGGAAACACCATATATTTT. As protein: CASSQGPSSGNTIYF.

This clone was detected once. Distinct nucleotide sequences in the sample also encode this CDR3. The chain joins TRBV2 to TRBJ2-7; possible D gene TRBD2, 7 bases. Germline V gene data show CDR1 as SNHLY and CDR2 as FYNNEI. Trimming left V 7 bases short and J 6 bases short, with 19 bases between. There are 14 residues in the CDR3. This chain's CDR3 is CASKGGESWGEQYF. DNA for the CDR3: TGTGCCAGCAAAGGGGGGGAGTCCTGGGGCGAGCAGTACTTC.

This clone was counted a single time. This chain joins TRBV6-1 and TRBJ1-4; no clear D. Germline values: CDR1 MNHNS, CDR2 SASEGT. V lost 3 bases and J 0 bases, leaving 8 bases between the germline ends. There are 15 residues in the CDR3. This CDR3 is CASSDRFATNEKLFF. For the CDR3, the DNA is TGTGCCAGCAGTGACCGATTTGCAACTAATGAAAAACTGTTTTTT.

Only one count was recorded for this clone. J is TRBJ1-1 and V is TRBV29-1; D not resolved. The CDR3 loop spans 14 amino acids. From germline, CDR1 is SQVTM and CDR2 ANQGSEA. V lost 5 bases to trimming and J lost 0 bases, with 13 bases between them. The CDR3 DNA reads TGCAGCGTTCTGGACTTGGGGATGAACACTGAAGCTTTCTTT. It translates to CSVLDLGMNTEAFF.

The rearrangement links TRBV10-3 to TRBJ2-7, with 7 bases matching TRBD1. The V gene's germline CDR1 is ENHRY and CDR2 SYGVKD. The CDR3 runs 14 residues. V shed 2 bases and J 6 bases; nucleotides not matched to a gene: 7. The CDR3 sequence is CAISETNRGSEQYF. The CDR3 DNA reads TGTGCCATCAGTGAGACAAACAGGGGAAGCGAGCAGTACTTC.

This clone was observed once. CDR3 DNA: TGTGCCAGCAGTGGAGTTCCCCAGGGTAGGTCACCCCTCCACTTT. Its protein is CASSGVPQGRSPLHF. The chain links TRBV6-4 to TRBJ1-6, with D possibly matching TRBD1 (5 bases). Germline loops: CDR1 MRHNA, CDR2 SNTAGT. This CDR3 has 15 amino acids. Trimming cost V 4 bases and J 10 bases, with 17 bases left between them.

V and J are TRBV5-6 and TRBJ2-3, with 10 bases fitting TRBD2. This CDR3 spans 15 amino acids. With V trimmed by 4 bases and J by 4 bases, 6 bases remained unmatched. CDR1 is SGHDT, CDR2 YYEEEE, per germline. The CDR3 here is CASSGLAEISDTQYF. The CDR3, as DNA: TGTGCCAGCAGCGGACTAGCGGAAATTTCAGATACGCAGTATTTT.

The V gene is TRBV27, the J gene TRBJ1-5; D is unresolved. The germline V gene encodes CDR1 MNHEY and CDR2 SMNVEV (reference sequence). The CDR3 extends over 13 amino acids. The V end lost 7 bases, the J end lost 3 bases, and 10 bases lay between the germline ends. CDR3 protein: CASTTNSNQPQHF. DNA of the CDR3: TGTGCCAGCACCACTAATTCCAATCAGCCCCAGCATTTT.

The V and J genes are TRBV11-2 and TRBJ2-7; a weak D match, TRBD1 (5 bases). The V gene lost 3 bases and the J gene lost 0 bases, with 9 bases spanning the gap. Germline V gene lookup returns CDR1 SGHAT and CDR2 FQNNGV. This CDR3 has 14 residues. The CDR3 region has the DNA TGTGCCAGCAGCTTCGACAGAAACTCCTACGAGCAGTACTTC. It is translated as CASSFDRNSYEQYF.

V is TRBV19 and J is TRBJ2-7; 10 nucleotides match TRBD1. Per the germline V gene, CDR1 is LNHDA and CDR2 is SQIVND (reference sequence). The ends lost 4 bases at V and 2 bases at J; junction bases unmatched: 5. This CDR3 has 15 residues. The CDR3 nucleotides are TGTGCCAGTAGTAATGACAGGGGGCGTACCTACGAGCAGTACTTC. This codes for CASSNDRGRTYEQYF.

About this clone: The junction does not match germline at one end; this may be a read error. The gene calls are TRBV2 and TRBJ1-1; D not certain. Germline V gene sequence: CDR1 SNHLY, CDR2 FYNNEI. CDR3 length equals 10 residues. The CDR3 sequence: CASSEGYPLF. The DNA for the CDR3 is TGTGCCAGCAGTGAGGGGTACCCCCTCTTT.

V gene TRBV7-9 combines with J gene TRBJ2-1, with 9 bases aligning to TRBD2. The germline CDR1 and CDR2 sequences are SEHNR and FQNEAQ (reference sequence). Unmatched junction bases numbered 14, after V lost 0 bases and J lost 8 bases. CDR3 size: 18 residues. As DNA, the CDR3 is TGTGCCAGCAGCTTAGCTTGGCTCAGGCTAGCGGGATGGGATGAGCAGTTCTTC. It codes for CASSLAWLRLAGWDEQFF.

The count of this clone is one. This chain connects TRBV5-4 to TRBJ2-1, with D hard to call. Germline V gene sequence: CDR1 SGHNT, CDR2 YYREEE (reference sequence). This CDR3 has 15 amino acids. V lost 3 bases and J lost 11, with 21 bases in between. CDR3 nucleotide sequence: TGTGCCAGCAGCTCCTCCGGGTCCTCCTTAGTCCAGCAGTTCTTC. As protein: CASSSSGSSLVQQFF.

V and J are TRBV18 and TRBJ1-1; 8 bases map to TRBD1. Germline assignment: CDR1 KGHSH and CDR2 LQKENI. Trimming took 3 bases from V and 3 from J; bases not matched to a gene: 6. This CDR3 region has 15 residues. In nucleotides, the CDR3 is TGTGCCAGCTCACCCGTAACAGGGGGGGACACTGAAGCTTTCTTT. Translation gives CASSPVTGGDTEAFF.

The CDR3 spells CATGSSGLSYNEQFF. CDR3 DNA: TGTGCCACCGGCTCTAGCGGGCTCTCCTACAATGAGCAGTTCTTC. This chain connects TRBV3-1 (or the pseudogene TRBV3-2) to TRBJ2-1; TRBD2 matches 8 bases. V lost 10 bases to trimming and J lost 0 bases; unmatched junction nucleotides: 8. Germline CDR1 and CDR2: LGHDT and YNNKEL (reference sequence). The CDR3 runs 15 residues.

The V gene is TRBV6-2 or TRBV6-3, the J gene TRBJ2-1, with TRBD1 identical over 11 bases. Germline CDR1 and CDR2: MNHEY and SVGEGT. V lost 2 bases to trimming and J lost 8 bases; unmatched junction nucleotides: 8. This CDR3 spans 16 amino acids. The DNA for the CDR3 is TGTGCCAGCAGTTACGCGGGACAGGGGGTTTGGGATGAGCAGTTCTTC. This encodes CASSYAGQGVWDEQFF.

The CDR3 region is CAISSTGTEAFF. The CDR3 DNA reads as TGTGCCATCAGTTCGACAGGGACTGAAGCTTTCTTT. V gene TRBV10-3 combines with J gene TRBJ1-1; 7 bases are a match to TRBD1. This CDR3 is 12 amino acids long. The V segment lost 5 bases and the J segment 5 bases; nucleotides outside the gene matches: 2. Germline CDR1 reads ENHRY; CDR2 reads SYGVKD.

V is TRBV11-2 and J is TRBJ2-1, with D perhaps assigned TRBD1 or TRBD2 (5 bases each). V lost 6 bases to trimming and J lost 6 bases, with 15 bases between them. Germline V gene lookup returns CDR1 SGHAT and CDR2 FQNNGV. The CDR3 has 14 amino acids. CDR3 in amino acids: CASSITGTTNEQFF. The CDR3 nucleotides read TGTGCCAGCAGTATCACCGGGACGACCAATGAGCAGTTCTTC. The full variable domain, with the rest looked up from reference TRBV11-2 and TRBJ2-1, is EAGVAQSPRYKIIEKRQSVAFWCNPISGHATLYWYQQILGQGPKLLIQFQNNGVVDDSQLPKDRFSAERLKGVDSTLKIQPAKLEDSAVYLCASSITGTTNEQFFGPGTRLTVL.

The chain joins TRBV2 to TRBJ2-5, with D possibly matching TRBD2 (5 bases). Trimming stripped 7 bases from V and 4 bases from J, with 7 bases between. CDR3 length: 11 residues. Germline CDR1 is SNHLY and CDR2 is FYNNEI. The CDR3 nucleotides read TGTGCCAGCATCGGAGGAGAGACCCAGTACTTC. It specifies CASIGGETQYF. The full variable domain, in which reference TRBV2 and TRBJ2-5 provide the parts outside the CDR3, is EPEVTQTPSHQVTQMGQEVILRCVPISNHLYFYWYRQILGQKVEFLVSFYNNEISEKSEIFDDQFSVERPDGSNFTLKIRSTKLEDSAMYFCASIGGETQYFGPGTRLLVL.

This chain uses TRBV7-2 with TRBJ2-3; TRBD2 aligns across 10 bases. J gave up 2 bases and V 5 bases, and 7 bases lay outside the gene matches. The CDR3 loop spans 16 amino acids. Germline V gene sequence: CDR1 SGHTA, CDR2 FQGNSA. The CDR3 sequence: CASSPRTSGPTDTQYF. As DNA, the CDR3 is TGTGCCAGCAGCCCCAGGACTAGCGGACCCACAGATACGCAGTATTTT.

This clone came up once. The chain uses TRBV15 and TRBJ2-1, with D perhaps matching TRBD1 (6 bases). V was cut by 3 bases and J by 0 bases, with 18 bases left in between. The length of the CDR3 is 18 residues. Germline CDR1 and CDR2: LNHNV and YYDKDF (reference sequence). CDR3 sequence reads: CATSSPSGRGGSYNEQFF. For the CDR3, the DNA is TGTGCCACCAGCAGCCCTTCGGGCAGGGGTGGCTCCTACAATGAGCAGTTCTTC.

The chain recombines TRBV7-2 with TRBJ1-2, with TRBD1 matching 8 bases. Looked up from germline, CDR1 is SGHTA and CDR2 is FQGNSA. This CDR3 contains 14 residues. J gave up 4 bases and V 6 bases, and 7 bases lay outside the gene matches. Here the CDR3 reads CASSSDRGLYGYTF. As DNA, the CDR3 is TGTGCCAGCAGTTCCGACAGGGGTCTCTATGGCTACACCTTC.

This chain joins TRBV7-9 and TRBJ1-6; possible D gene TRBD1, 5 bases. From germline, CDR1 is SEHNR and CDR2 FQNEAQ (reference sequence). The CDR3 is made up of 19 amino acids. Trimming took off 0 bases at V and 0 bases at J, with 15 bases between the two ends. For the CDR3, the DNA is TGTGCCAGCAGCTTAGCTGTTGGGACTTCCAGCTCCTATAATTCACCCCTCCACTTT. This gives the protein CASSLAVGTSSSYNSPLHF.

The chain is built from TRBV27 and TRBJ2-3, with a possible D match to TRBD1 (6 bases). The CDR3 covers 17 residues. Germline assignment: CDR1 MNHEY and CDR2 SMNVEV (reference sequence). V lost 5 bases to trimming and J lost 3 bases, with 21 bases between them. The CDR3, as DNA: TGTGCCAGCAGTAGTAGGAGACAGGTTCCCGAAACAGATACGCAGTATTTT. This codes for CASSSRRQVPETDTQYF.

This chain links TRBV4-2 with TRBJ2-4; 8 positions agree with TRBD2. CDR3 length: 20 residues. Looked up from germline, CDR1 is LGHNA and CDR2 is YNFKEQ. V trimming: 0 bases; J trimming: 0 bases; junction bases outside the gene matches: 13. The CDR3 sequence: CASSQDLASGPTLAKNIQYF. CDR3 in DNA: TGTGCCAGCAGCCAAGATCTGGCTAGCGGGCCGACACTAGCCAAAAACATTCAGTACTTC.

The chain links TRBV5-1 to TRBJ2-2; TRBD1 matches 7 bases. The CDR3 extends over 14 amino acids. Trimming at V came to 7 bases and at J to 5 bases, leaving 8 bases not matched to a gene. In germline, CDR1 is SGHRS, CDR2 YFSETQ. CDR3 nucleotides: TGCGCCAGCCATCCGGGACAGCAGACCGGGGAGCTGTTTTTT. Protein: CASHPGQQTGELFF.